One sample yielded the 13 T cell receptor beta chains listed below, sequenced in a study of cytomegalovirus exposure and HLA in healthy donors. It was with 60 Vbeta and 13 Jbeta primers that the PCR ran. The assay was immunoSEQ multiplex PCR, and TCRdb's table has in-frame clones only and misses some. The sample lists more than 110,000 clones, about three quarters seen once, with roughly 1.2% in the top ten. The sequenced sample was PBMCs. The receptor set was obtained from a male donor in good health and CMV-seropositive.

The chain recombines TRBV18 with TRBJ2-1; TRBD2 matches at 12 bases. Per germline, CDR1 KGHSH and CDR2 LQKENI. The CDR3 sequence is 17 residues long. V shed 3 bases and J 3 bases; nucleotides not matched to a gene: 6. The CDR3 region is CASSPMTSGGVYNEQFF. The DNA for the CDR3 is TGTGCCAGCTCACCCATGACTAGCGGGGGTGTCTACAATGAGCAGTTCTTC.

This clone was observed once. V usage is TRBV7-3 and J usage is TRBJ2-1; 9 positions agree with TRBD1. Germline loops: CDR1 SGHTA, CDR2 FQGTGA. V was pared by 5 bases and J by 15 bases, with 17 bases of the junction left unmatched. The CDR3 has 15 residues. CDR3 DNA: TGTGCCAGCAGCCTACTAGCGACGAGGGGGACAGGGATGTTCTTC. Translated, it gives CASSLLATRGTGMFF.

This clone was picked up a small number of times. The rearrangement links TRBV18 to TRBJ1-5; 10 nucleotides agree with TRBD1. The CDR3 sequence is 19 residues long. Unmatched junction bases numbered 12, after V lost 3 bases and J lost 1 base. Germline V CDR1 and CDR2: KGHSH, LQKENI. CDR3 sequence: CASSPVPGQGLVSNQPQHF. CDR3 DNA: TGTGCCAGCTCACCCGTACCGGGACAGGGGCTTGTGAGCAATCAGCCCCAGCATTTT.

The genes are TRBV19 and TRBJ2-7; a weak D match, TRBD1 (6 bases). V shed 3 bases and J shed 5 bases, with 20 bases lying between them. Germline values: CDR1 LNHDA, CDR2 SQIVND (reference sequence). CDR3 length equals 16 residues. The chain's CDR3 is CASSIKDTGNFHEQYF. For the CDR3, the DNA is TGTGCCAGTAGTATTAAGGACACAGGGAATTTTCACGAGCAGTACTTC.

The chain has TRBV6-5 and TRBJ1-2; the match to TRBD1 covers 7 bases. V was pared by 3 bases and J by 4 bases, with 11 bases of the junction left unmatched. CDR1 and CDR2 from the germline V gene are MNHEY and SVGAGI. There are 16 residues in the CDR3. The CDR3 coding sequence is TGTGCCAGCAGTTATGACAGCAGGACAGGAGTCTATGGCTACACCTTC. Translation gives CASSYDSRTGVYGYTF.

The chain uses TRBV19 and TRBJ2-2, with 7 bases fitting TRBD1. Per germline, CDR1 LNHDA and CDR2 SQIVND (reference sequence). The junction had 3 bases not matched to a gene; V was cut back by 8 bases and J by 0 bases. The CDR3 is 14 amino acids. The CDR3 nucleotides are TGTGCCAGTCCCGGGACAGCGAACACCGGGGAGCTGTTTTTT. Protein product: CASPGTANTGELFF. Using reference TRBV19 and TRBJ2-2 for the parts outside the CDR3, the full variable domain is DGGITQSPKYLFRKEGQNVTLSCEQNLNHDAMYWYRQDPGQGLRLIYYSQIVNDFQKGDIAEGYSVSREKKESFPLTVTSAQKNPTAFYLCASPGTANTGELFFGEGSRLTVL.

This clone was picked up one time. The V gene is TRBV7-2, the J gene TRBJ1-1; 9 bases line up with TRBD1. Germline values: CDR1 SGHTA, CDR2 FQGNSA. The CDR3 runs to 14 residues. The V segment lost 2 bases and the J segment 7 bases; nucleotides outside the gene matches: 5. The DNA of the CDR3 is TGTGCCAGCAGCTTATACAGGGGGCTGGGTGAAGCTTTCTTT. Translation gives CASSLYRGLGEAFF.

The V gene is TRBV15, the J gene TRBJ1-5; TRBD1 might be the D (5 bases). Looked up from germline, CDR1 is LNHNV and CDR2 is YYDKDF (reference sequence). The length of the CDR3 is 17 residues. Trimming left V 9 bases short and J 5 bases short, with 26 bases between. CDR3 sequence: CATRRRGGYNVDQPQHF. CDR3 coding DNA: TGTGCCACTCGCAGACGGGGGGGGTATAACGTCGATCAGCCCCAGCATTTT.

The gene calls are TRBV7-3 and TRBJ1-1, with D unresolved. The CDR3 is made up of 13 amino acids. The germline V gene encodes CDR1 SGHTA and CDR2 FQGTGA. The germline V and J ends were trimmed by 5 bases and 2 bases, with 9 bases remaining between them. CDR3 nucleotides: TGTGCCAGCAGCCATACTTTTAACACTGAAGCTTTCTTT. Residues: CASSHTFNTEAFF.

J is TRBJ2-7 and V is TRBV14, with D possibly TRBD1 on 6 matching bases. Deletions cut 3 bases from V and 2 bases from J, with 17 bases between. This CDR3 comprises 16 residues. Looked up from germline, CDR1 is SGHDN and CDR2 is FVKESK. Here the CDR3 DNA reads TGTGCCAGCAGCCATCATAGGGACAAGGGGCCCTACGAGCAGTACTTC. Its protein product is CASSHHRDKGPYEQYF.

This clone appeared once. The J gene is TRBJ1-5, the V gene TRBV6-1, with a tentative D call TRBD1 (6 bases). Deletions cut 2 bases from V and 1 base from J, with 12 bases between. The CDR3 covers 16 residues. Germline V gene sequence: CDR1 MNHNS, CDR2 SASEGT. Here the CDR3 reads CASSEYGGASNQPQHF. Written as DNA, the CDR3 is TGTGCCAGCAGTGAATATGGGGGGGCGAGCAATCAGCCCCAGCATTTT.

This clone was seen once. This rearrangement joins TRBV6-1 to TRBJ1-2, with 12 bases fitting TRBD1. The germline CDR1 and CDR2 sequences are MNHNS and SASEGT. The CDR3 sequence is 17 residues long. The V gene end was trimmed by 0 bases and the J gene end by 7 bases; junction bases not matched to a gene: 9. DNA for the CDR3: TGTGCCAGCAGTGAAGCGAAGGGGGGACAGGGGGCAGGTGGCTACACCTTC. Its protein product is CASSEAKGGQGAGGYTF.

The chain employs TRBV4-2 and TRBJ2-1; D may be TRBD2 (5 bases). CDR1 and CDR2 (germline): LGHNA, YNFKEQ. V shed 2 bases and J shed 4 bases, with 9 bases lying between them. CDR3 length: 14 amino acids. The CDR3 nucleotides are TGTGCCAGCAGCCAAACCGGAGGATACAATGAGCAGTTCTTC. It encodes CASSQTGGYNEQFF.